The 14 T cell receptor beta chains below all came from one sample that was sequenced in a study of blood T cell repertoires in COVID-19 (dated by TCRdb to the early 2020s). Libraries came from the immunoSEQ multiplex PCR assay. TCRdb's version of the immuneACCESS table is confined to in-frame rearrangements and falls short of the full clone set. An unresolved V gene accounts for under half of the shortfall where checked; the remainder is of unknown origin. The sample records hundreds of thousands of clones, around nine tenths of which are singletons. Of the sample, over 4% is held by the ten largest clones. Sequenced input: peripheral blood. The source is a woman between 25 and 40 years old with acute or convalescent COVID-19.

This chain links TRBV28 with TRBJ2-3; D possibly corresponds to TRBD2 (6 bases). The length of the CDR3 is 18 residues. Germline-derived CDR1 and CDR2 are MDHEN and SYDVKM. V lost 6 bases, J lost 2 bases, and 24 bases lay in between. CDR3 loop: CASRHRTTSLIHTDTQYF. Written as DNA, the CDR3 is TGTGCCAGCAGACACCGTACGACTAGTTTGATCCACACAGATACGCAGTATTTT.

This clone was found once. This sequence joins TRBV5-5 and TRBJ1-5; maybe TRBD1 (6 bases). The CDR3 length is 13 residues. Germline V gene lookup returns CDR1 SGHKS and CDR2 YYEKEE (reference sequence). V was clipped by 4 bases and J by 7 bases, with 12 bases between them. CDR3 DNA sequence: TGTGCCAGCAGCCCACAGGGTCGGCAGCCCCAGCATTTT. This translates into CASSPQGRQPQHF.

V is TRBV19 and J is TRBJ2-1; 8 bases fit TRBD2. The V gene end was trimmed by 5 bases and the J gene end by 0 bases; junction bases not matched to a gene: 6. Germline CDR1 reads LNHDA; CDR2 reads SQIVND (reference sequence). The CDR3 is 16 residues long. CDR3 DNA: TGTGCCAGTAGTTACCAGCGGGGGAGCTCCTACAATGAGCAGTTCTTC. The encoded protein is CASSYQRGSSYNEQFF. Full variable domain (rest looked up from reference TRBV19 and TRBJ2-1): DGGITQSPKYLFRKEGQNVTLSCEQNLNHDAMYWYRQDPGQGLRLIYYSQIVNDFQKGDIAEGYSVSREKKESFPLTVTSAQKNPTAFYLCASSYQRGSSYNEQFFGPGTRLTVL.

Concerning this clone itself: A much larger clonotype is one base distant, so this may be a read error. CDR3 DNA sequence: TGTGCCAGCAGCCTTTACAATGAGCAGTTCTTC. Its translation: CASSLYNEQFF. V usage is TRBV5-4 and J usage is TRBJ2-1; D remains ambiguous. Trimming shortened V by 4 bases and J by 4 bases, and 3 bases separated the two germline ends. Germline V CDR1 and CDR2: SGHNT, YYREEE (reference sequence). This CDR3 is 11 amino acids long.

This clone was seen a single time. This chain joins TRBV28 and TRBJ2-3; TRBD2 agrees at 9 bases. Unmatched junction bases numbered 10, after V lost 8 bases and J lost 7 bases. From germline, CDR1 is MDHEN and CDR2 SYDVKM. The CDR3 has 14 amino acids. The CDR3 sequence: CASGSAGGLNTQYF. For the CDR3, the DNA is TGTGCCAGCGGATCAGCGGGGGGTTTAAATACGCAGTATTTT. The complete variable domain, with remaining parts taken from reference TRBV28 and TRBJ2-3, reads DVKVTQSSRYLVKRTGEKVFLECVQDMDHENMFWYRQDPGLGLRLIYFSYDVKMKEKGDIPEGYSVSREKKERFSLILESASTNQTSMYLCASGSAGGLNTQYFGPGTRLTVL.

The J gene is TRBJ1-4, the V gene TRBV5-1; D is undetermined. Germline CDR1 is SGHRS and CDR2 is YFSETQ. This CDR3 region has 15 residues. V gave up 3 bases and J gave up 2 bases, with 11 bases separating them. CDR3 protein: CASSSGGSTNEKLFF. The CDR3 DNA sequence: TGCGCCAGCAGCTCGGGTGGGTCCACTAATGAAAAACTGTTTTTT.

The rearrangement links TRBV4-1 to TRBJ2-1, with a tentative D call TRBD1 (5 bases). With 2 bases removed from V and 8 bases from J, the gap between germline ends came to 19 bases. Germline-derived CDR1 and CDR2 are MGHRA and YSYEKL. This CDR3 is 16 amino acids long. CDR3 loop: CASSQIDYTGYHEQFF. The CDR3 bases are TGCGCCAGCAGCCAAATTGATTATACAGGTTACCATGAGCAGTTCTTC.

The chain carries TRBV2 and TRBJ2-1, with D perhaps TRBD1 (6 bases). The CDR3 consists of 13 residues. V lost 5 bases, J lost 5 bases, and 10 bases lay in between. Germline V gene data show CDR1 as SNHLY and CDR2 as FYNNEI. The CDR3 loop reads CASSTWTDNEQFF. The CDR3 DNA reads as TGTGCCAGCAGTACCTGGACAGACAATGAGCAGTTCTTC.

The chain is built from TRBV3-1 (or the pseudogene TRBV3-2) and TRBJ1-3; the D gene is possibly TRBD1 (6 bases). Germline CDR1 reads LGHDT; CDR2 reads YNNKEL (reference sequence). The ends were cut back, 6 bases at V and 4 bases at J, with 13 bases in the middle. This CDR3 is 14 amino acids long. CDR3 DNA sequence: TGTGCCAGCAGTGACAGGATTTCAGGAAACACCATATATTTT. It yields the protein CASSDRISGNTIYF.

This clone has a single count. The chain recombines TRBV30 with TRBJ2-7; 7 nucleotides align to TRBD2. CDR3 length equals 11 residues. The ends lost 3 bases at V and 6 bases at J; junction bases unmatched: 2. CDR1 and CDR2 from the germline V gene are GTSNPN and SVGIG (reference sequence). The CDR3 DNA is TGTGCCTGGAGAGCGGGGCGCGAGCAGTACTTC. Its translation: CAWRAGREQYF.

As for this clone: Other DNA sequences in the sample encode the same CDR3. The CDR3 is CATSDPRQGAYEQYF. The CDR3 DNA follows: TGTGCCACCAGTGATCCTCGACAGGGAGCATACGAGCAGTACTTC. The chain combines TRBV24-1 with TRBJ2-7, with TRBD1 matching 7 bases. The V gene end was trimmed by 3 bases and the J gene end by 4 bases; junction bases not matched to a gene: 8. The CDR3 runs to 15 residues. Germline values: CDR1 KGHDR, CDR2 SFDVKD.

This chain connects TRBV6-1 to TRBJ1-2, with no clear D. V was cut by 1 base and J by 10 bases, with 10 bases left in between. Germline loops: CDR1 MNHNS, CDR2 SASEGT. This CDR3 region has 12 residues. The CDR3 region has the DNA TGTGCCAGCAGTGAAGAAGTAAACTACTACACCTTC. It encodes CASSEEVNYYTF.

The rearrangement uses TRBV4-1 and TRBJ1-1; no reliable D call. CDR3 length: 12 amino acids. Per germline, CDR1 MGHRA and CDR2 YSYEKL. V was shortened by 4 bases and J by 7 bases, with 10 bases between the two germline ends. The CDR3 DNA reads TGCGCCAGCAGCCGCGTCGGGAATGAAGCTTTCTTT. As protein: CASSRVGNEAFF.

The gene calls are TRBV7-9 and TRBJ2-1; 8 bases fit TRBD1. After removal of 5 bases from V and 5 bases from J, the junction contained 5 bases not matched to a gene. This CDR3 is built from 14 residues. CDR1 SEHNR and CDR2 FQNEAQ come from the germline V gene (reference sequence). CDR3 sequence (DNA): TGTGCCAGCAGCACCTGGACAGGGAACAATGAGCAGTTCTTC. Amino acids: CASSTWTGNNEQFF.